Listed below are T cell receptor beta chains from one sample, sequenced in a study of shared T cell receptors in the human thymus. The method was immunoSEQ multiplex PCR; TCRdb's version includes in-frame clones alone and lacks a portion of them. The sample yields hundreds of thousands of clones, more than 70% seen once. Separately, the same data were catalogued under a study of human thymus T cells.

Sample: thymocytes. Source of these receptors: a boy under three years old with a congenital heart defect. Each CDR3 is given with its conserved first and last residue.

V,CDR3
TRBV4-2,CASSQDSSGSGNTIYF
TRBV9,CASSEKLRGQDGNTIYF
TRBV10-3,CAISGLAGEQNTGELFF
TRBV11-2,CASSLSARDRGPNTEAFF
TRBV5-1,CASSLVGALTSSYNSPLHF
TRBV7-2,CASSYSGTSGGNEQFF
TRBV5-1,CASSGDRPATTGELFF
TRBV7-9,CASSHREGYEQYF
TRBV11-2,CASSLEGGADGYGYTF
TRBV4-2,CASSQERTSHEQFF
TRBV7-6,CASSLTGTGYTF
TRBV4-3,CASSQEPLTTLSGNTIYF
TRBV2,CASWAGLNKYEQYF
TRBV28,CASSEGTLNYGYTF
TRBV20-1,CSASAGDEQYF
TRBV28,CASSLTGTSGKEDTQYF
TRBV27,CASSLDRGSNLYGYTF
TRBV30,CAWSVVGPKNIQYF
TRBV15,CATSGVWVLETGGQPQHF
TRBV5-5,CASSFYSNQPQHF
TRBV10-3,CAIRTGWELFF
TRBV7-9,CASSLWAPGTSEETQYF
TRBV5-6,CASSVRGGGETQYF
TRBV4-1,CASSQARNDRNYGYTF
TRBV6-6,CASSLREATNEKLFF
TRBV6-1,CASSDRSYGETQYF
TRBV7-9,CASSPQFPSGDYNEQFF
TRBV14,CASSQVTDEKLFF
TRBV5-6,CASSSKTGRGAETQYF
TRBV27,CASNRRQGTDTQYF
TRBV18,CASSPKVPGTPWVKTKTTNEKLFF
TRBV15,CATSRDLLRASSGYNEQFF
TRBV28,CASLQGLKGYGYTF
TRBV10-3,CAISVGGSGSRSSYEQYF
TRBV10-1,CASSDGTSGRSNEQFF